Given below is one T cell receptor (beta chain) in context. Its antigen is unknown. The sample originates from a study of regulatory T cells in long-lasting Graves disease. Overall study findings and caveats: The work looked only at peripheral blood and did not look at thyroid tissue.

V lost 4 bases, J lost 8 bases, and 17 bases lay in between. The CDR3 runs to 14 residues. Per the germline V gene, CDR1 is LGHDT and CDR2 is YNNKEL (reference sequence). Specified time point: persistent/refractory GD, antithyroid drugs over 5 years with positive TRAb. Isolated PBMC RNA provided the starting material for the TCR library. A volume of around 8.7 milliliters of peripheral blood was collected in EDTA tubes. The TCR beta library used iRepertoire HTBI primers with Arm-PCR amplification of CDR3. Authors' data handling: The samples yielded approximately 62 TRBV and around 15 TRBJ segments. TCRdb ran MiXCR on the multiplex PCR reads and lists one entry per CDR3 protein. The authors' filters were not applied to this entry. The table has a few hundred thousand distinct CDR3 sequences, roughly a quarter seen once.

The clonotype comes from a female donor with Graves disease. The chain carries TRBV3-1 and TRBJ1-2, with D perhaps TRBD1 (6 bases). Specimen: peripheral blood mononuclear cells (PBMCs), collected when the disease was refractory, from a patient treated with antithyroid drugs. This CDR3 is CASSRDLVGGGYTF. CDR3 DNA: TGTGCCAGCAGCCGGGATTTAGTTGGGGGCGGCTACACCTTC.